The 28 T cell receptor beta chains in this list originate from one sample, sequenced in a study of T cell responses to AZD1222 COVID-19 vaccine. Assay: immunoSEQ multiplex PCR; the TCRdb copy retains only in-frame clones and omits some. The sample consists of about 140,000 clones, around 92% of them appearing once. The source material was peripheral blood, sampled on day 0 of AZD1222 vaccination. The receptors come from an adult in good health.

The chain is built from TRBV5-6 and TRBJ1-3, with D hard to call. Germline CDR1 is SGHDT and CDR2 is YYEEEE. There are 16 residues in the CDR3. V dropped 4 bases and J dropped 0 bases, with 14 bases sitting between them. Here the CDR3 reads CASSSGVYSSGNTIYF. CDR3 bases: TGTGCCAGCAGCAGCGGGGTTTATAGCTCTGGAAACACCATATATTTT. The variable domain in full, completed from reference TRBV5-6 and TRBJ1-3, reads DAGVTQSPTHLIKTRGQQVTLRCSPKSGHDTVSWYQQALGQGPQFIFQYYEEEERQRGNFPDRFSGHQFPNYSSELNVNALLLGDSALYLCASSSGVYSSGNTIYFGEGSWLTVV.

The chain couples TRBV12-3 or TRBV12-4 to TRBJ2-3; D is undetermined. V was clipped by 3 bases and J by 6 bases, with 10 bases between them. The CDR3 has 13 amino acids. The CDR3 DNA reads TGTGCCAGCAGTTTTCGAAATTGGGATACGCAGTATTTT. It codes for CASSFRNWDTQYF.

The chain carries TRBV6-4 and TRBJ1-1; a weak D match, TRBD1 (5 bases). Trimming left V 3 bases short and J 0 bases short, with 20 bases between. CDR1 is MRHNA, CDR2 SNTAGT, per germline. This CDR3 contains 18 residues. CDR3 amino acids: CASSEMRGTYFLNTEAFF. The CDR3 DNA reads TGTGCCAGCAGTGAAATGCGGGGCACATATTTCCTGAACACTGAAGCTTTCTTT.

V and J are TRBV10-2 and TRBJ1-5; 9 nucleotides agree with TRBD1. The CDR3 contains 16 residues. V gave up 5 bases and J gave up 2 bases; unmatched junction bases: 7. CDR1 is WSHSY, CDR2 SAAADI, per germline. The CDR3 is CASSPGTGKGNQPQHF. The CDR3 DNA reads TGCGCCAGCAGTCCTGGGACAGGGAAGGGCAATCAGCCCCAGCATTTT.

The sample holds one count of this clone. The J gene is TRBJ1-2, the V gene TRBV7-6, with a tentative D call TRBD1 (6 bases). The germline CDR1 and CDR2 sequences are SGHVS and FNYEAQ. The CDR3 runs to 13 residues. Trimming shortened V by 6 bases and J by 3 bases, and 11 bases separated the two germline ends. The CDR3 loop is CASRSGGDYGYTF. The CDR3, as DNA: TGTGCCAGCAGGTCCGGGGGCGACTATGGCTACACCTTC.

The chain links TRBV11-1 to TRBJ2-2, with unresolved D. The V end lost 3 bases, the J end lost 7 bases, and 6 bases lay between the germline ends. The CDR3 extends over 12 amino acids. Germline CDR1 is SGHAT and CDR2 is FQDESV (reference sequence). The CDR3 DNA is TGTGCCAGCAGCTTCGGTAACGGGGAGCTGTTTTTT. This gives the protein CASSFGNGELFF.

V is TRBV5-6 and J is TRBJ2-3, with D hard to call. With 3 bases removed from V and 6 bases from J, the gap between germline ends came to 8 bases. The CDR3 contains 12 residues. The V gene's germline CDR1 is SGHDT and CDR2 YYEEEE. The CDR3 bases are TGTGCCAGCAGCTGGGTGGGGGATACGCAGTATTTT. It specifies CASSWVGDTQYF.

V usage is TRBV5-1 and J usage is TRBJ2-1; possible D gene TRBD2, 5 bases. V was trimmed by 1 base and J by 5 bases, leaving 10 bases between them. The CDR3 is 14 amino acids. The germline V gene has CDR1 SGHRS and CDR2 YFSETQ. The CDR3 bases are TGCGCCAGCAGCTTGTCCGGGATTGACAATGAGCAGTTCTTC. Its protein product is CASSLSGIDNEQFF.

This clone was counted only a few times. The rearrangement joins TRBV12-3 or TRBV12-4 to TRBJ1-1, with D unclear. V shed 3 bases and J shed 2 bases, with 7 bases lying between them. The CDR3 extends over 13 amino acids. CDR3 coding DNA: TGTGCCAGCAGTTTGGGCTTCAACACTGAAGCTTTCTTT. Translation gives CASSLGFNTEAFF.

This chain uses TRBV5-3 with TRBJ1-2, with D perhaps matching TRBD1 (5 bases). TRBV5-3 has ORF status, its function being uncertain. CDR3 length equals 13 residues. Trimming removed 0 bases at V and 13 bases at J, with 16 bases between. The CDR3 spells CARSLVREECSTF. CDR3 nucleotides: TGTGCCAGAAGCTTGGTCAGGGAAGAGTGTAGCACCTTC.

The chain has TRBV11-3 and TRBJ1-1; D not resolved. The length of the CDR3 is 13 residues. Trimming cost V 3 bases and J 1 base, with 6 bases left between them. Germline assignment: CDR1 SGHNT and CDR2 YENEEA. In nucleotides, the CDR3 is TGTGCCAGCAGCTTTGCAGGGAACACTGAAGCTTTCTTT. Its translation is CASSFAGNTEAFF.

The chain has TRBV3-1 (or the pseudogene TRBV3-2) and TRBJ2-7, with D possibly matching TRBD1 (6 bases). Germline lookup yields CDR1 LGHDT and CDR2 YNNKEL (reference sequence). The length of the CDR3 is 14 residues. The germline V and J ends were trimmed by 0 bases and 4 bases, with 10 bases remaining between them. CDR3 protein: CASSQDSGQYEQYF. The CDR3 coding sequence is TGTGCCAGCAGCCAAGATTCTGGACAGTACGAGCAGTACTTC.

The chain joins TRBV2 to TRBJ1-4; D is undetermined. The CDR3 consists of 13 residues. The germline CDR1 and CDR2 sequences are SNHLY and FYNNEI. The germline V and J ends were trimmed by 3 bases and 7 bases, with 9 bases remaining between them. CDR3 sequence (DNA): TGTGCCAGCAGTGACGGCGTGGGTGAAAAACTGTTTTTT. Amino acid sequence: CASSDGVGEKLFF.

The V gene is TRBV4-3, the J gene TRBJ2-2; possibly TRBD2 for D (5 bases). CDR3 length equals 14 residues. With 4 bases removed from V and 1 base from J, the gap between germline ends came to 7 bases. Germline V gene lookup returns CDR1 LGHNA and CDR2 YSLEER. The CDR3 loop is CASSRGWNTGELFF. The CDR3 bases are TGCGCCAGCAGCCGCGGGTGGAACACCGGGGAGCTGTTTTTT.

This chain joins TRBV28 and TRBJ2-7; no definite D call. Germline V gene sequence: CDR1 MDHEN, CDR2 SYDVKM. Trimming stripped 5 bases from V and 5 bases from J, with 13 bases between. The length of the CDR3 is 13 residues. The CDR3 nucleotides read TGTGCCAGCAGTAGAAGGGTGAGGAACGAGCAGTACTTC. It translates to CASSRRVRNEQYF.

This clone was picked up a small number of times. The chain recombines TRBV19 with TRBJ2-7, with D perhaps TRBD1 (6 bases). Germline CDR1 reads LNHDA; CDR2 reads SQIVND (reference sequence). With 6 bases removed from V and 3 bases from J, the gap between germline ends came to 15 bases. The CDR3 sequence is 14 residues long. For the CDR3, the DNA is TGTGCCAGTAGCCCTCGGACAGCCAACTACGAGCAGTACTTC. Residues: CASSPRTANYEQYF.

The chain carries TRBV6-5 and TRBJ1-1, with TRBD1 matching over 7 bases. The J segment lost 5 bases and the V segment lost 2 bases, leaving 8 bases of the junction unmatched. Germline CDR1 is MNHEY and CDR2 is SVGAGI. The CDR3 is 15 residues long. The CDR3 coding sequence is TGTGCCAGCAGTTACGCGGAGACAGGGTGGACTGAAGCTTTCTTT. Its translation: CASSYAETGWTEAFF.

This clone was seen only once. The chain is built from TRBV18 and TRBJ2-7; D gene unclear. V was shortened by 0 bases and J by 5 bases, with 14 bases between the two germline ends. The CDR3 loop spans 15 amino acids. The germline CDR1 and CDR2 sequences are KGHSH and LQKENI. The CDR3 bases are TGTGCCAGCTCACCACCTACCTTCCCACAAAACGAGCAGTACTTC. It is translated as CASSPPTFPQNEQYF.

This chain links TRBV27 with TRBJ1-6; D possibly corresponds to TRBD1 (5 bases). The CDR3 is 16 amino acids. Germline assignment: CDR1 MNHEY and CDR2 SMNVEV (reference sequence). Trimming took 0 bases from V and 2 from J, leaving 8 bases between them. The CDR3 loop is CASSLSRGTYNSPLHF. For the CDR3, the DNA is TGTGCCAGCAGTTTATCGCGGGGGACCTATAATTCACCCCTCCACTTT.

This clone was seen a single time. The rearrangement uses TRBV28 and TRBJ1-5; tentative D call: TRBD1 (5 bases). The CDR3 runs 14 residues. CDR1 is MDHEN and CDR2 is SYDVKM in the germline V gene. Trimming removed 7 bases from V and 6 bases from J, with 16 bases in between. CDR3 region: CASTTNGARQPQHF. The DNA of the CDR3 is TGTGCCAGCACCACCAACGGGGCTCGTCAGCCCCAGCATTTT.

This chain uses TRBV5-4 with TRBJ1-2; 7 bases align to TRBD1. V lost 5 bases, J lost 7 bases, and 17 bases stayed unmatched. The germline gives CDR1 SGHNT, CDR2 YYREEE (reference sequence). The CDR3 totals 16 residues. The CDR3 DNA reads TGTGCCAGCAGTAGCAGGGGGACACTTACCCTATCTGGCTACACCTTC. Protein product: CASSSRGTLTLSGYTF.

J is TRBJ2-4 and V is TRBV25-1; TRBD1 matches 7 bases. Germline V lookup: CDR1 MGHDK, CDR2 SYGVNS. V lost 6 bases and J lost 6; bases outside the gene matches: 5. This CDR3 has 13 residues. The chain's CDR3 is CASRGDRANIQYF. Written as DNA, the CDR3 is TGTGCCAGCAGGGGGGACAGAGCAAACATTCAGTACTTC.

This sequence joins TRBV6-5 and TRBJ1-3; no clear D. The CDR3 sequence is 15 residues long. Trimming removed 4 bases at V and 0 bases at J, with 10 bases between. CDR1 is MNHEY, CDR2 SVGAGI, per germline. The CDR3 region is CASSSDRSSGNTIYF. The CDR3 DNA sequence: TGTGCCAGCAGTTCCGACCGAAGCTCTGGAAACACCATATATTTT.

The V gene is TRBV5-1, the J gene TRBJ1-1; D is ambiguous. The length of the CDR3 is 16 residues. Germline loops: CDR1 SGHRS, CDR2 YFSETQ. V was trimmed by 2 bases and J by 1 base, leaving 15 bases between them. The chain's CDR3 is CASSFLPGRENTEAFF. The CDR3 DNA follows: TGCGCCAGCAGCTTTCTTCCAGGACGGGAGAACACTGAAGCTTTCTTT.

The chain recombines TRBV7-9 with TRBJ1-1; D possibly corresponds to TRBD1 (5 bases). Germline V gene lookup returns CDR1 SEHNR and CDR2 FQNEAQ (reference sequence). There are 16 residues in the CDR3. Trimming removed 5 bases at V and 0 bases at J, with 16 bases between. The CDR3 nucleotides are TGTGCCAGCAGCGTCCTAGACGGGGGTATGAACACTGAAGCTTTCTTT. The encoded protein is CASSVLDGGMNTEAFF.

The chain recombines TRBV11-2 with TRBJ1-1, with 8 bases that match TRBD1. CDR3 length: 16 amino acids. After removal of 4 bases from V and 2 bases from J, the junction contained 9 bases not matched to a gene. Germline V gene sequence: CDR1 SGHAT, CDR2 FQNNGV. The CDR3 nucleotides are TGTGCCAGCAGCTCGACCCGGGACAGGATAAACACTGAAGCTTTCTTT. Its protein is CASSSTRDRINTEAFF. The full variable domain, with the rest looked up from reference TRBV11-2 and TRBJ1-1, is EAGVAQSPRYKIIEKRQSVAFWCNPISGHATLYWYQQILGQGPKLLIQFQNNGVVDDSQLPKDRFSAERLKGVDSTLKIQPAKLEDSAVYLCASSSTRDRINTEAFFGQGTRLTVV.

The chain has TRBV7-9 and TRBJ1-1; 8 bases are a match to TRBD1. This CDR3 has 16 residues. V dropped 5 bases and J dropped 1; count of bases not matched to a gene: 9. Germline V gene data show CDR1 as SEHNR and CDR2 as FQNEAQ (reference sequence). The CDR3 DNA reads TGTGCCAGCAGCCTTTCCGACAGGGGACCGAACACTGAAGCTTTCTTT. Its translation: CASSLSDRGPNTEAFF. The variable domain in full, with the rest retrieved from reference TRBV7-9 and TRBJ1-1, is DTGVSQNPRHKITKRGQNVTFRCDPISEHNRLYWYRQTLGQGPEFLTYFQNEAQLEKSRLLSDRFSAERPKGSFSTLEIQRTEQGDSAMYLCASSLSDRGPNTEAFFGQGTRLTVV.

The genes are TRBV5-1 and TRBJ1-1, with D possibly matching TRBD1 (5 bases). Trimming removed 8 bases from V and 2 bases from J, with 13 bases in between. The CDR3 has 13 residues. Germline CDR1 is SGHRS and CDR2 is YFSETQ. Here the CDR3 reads CASHTGYNTEAFF. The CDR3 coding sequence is TGCGCCAGTCACACAGGATATAACACTGAAGCTTTCTTT.